A single TCR beta chain is shown here with its context. Its antigen remains unidentified. This record comes from a study of T cell repertoires in cytomegalovirus infection. Study results and caveats: There were carriers of CMV plus the relevant HLA, and cumulative public TCR beta family frequency identified them.

The trim removed 5 bases at V and 8 bases at J, leaving 7 bases unmatched. This CDR3 is built from 14 residues. Germline V gives CDR1 SGHVS, CDR2 FQNEAQ. Each CDR3 protein is one row after TCRdb ran MiXCR on the reads. The sample comprises approximately 500,000 distinct CDR3 sequences, 26% of which are singletons, and about 13% rests with the top ten. The sequenced sample was PBMCs. The chain employs TRBV7-8 and TRBJ2-4, with 9 bases identical to TRBD1. This receptor was taken from a human donor in good health (CMV status not recorded). Some clones in this sample may be carry-over from other donors' samples. The CDR3 coding sequence is TGTGCCAGCAGCGTGGGACAGGGAGTGGACATTCAGTACTTC. Its translation: CASSVGQGVDIQYF.